These 10 T cell receptor beta chains originate from one sample sequenced in a study of cytomegalovirus exposure and HLA in healthy donors. PCR used 60 Vbeta primers and 13 Jbeta primers. The protocol was immunoSEQ multiplex PCR, while the TCRdb copy is restricted to in-frame clones and leaves out a portion. Among some 110,000 clones listed, roughly 15% were seen once. The sequencing input was PBMCs. Receptor source: a female donor in good health and CMV-seronegative.

The chain is built from TRBV5-4 and TRBJ2-7; TRBD1 matches 12 bases. Germline V gene data show CDR1 as SGHNT and CDR2 as YYREEE (reference sequence). Trimming took 2 bases from V and 6 from J; bases not matched to a gene: 3. The CDR3 is made up of 14 amino acids. The CDR3 region is CASSFRDRGPEQYF. DNA of the CDR3: TGTGCCAGCAGCTTCCGGGACAGGGGGCCCGAGCAGTACTTC.

In this sample, this clone turned up a few times. This chain uses TRBV6-1 with TRBJ2-2, with 7 bases lining up with TRBD1. This CDR3 comprises 14 residues. V lost 2 bases and J lost 6; bases outside the gene matches: 3. Germline V CDR1 and CDR2: MNHNS, SASEGT. CDR3 residues: CASSERGGPGELFF. The CDR3 DNA sequence: TGTGCCAGCAGTGAACGAGGGGGCCCCGGGGAGCTGTTTTTT.

This chain uses TRBV11-1 with TRBJ2-5; TRBD2 matches at 11 bases. CDR1 and CDR2 (germline): SGHAT, FQDESV (reference sequence). The V gene end was trimmed by 7 bases and the J gene end by 4 bases; junction bases not matched to a gene: 8. CDR3 length equals 15 residues. CDR3 region: CASTTLAGGGETQYF. The CDR3 nucleotides are TGTGCCAGCACCACCTTAGCGGGAGGGGGAGAGACCCAGTACTTC.

A few counts support this clone. J is TRBJ1-2 and V is TRBV7-2, with D perhaps TRBD1 (6 bases). The CDR3 has 13 residues. Looked up from germline, CDR1 is SGHTA and CDR2 is FQGNSA. Trimming pared 5 bases from V and 2 bases from J, leaving 9 bases between. In nucleotides, the CDR3 is TGTGCCAGCAGCGAACAGGGCAACTATGGCTACACCTTC. This translates into CASSEQGNYGYTF.

The rearrangement joins TRBV5-4 to TRBJ1-2; D is ambiguous. Germline V gene sequence: CDR1 SGHNT, CDR2 YYREEE (reference sequence). This CDR3 contains 14 residues. V was pared by 1 base and J by 4 bases, with 11 bases between. In DNA form, the CDR3 reads TGTGCCAGCAGCTTGCGATCAGGCAGCTATGGCTACACCTTC. Its translation is CASSLRSGSYGYTF.

The V call is TRBV18, the J call TRBJ2-5; TRBD1 agrees at 8 bases. Germline V gene data show CDR1 as KGHSH and CDR2 as LQKENI. After removal of 3 bases from V and 4 bases from J, the junction contained 4 bases not matched to a gene. The CDR3 runs to 14 residues. The CDR3: CASSPTDRVETQYF. The CDR3 DNA reads as TGTGCCAGCTCACCCACGGACAGGGTAGAGACCCAGTACTTC. Full variable domain (remainder filled in from reference TRBV18 and TRBJ2-5): NAGVMQNPRHLVRRRGQEARLRCSPMKGHSHVYWYRQLPEEGLKFMVYLQKENIIDESGMPKERFSAEFPKEGPSILRIQQVVRGDSAAYFCASSPTDRVETQYFGPGTRLLVL.

The chain recombines TRBV18 with TRBJ2-3; D is ambiguous. Between the trimmed V and J ends, which lost 2 bases and 2 bases, there was a span of 5 bases. Germline lookup yields CDR1 KGHSH and CDR2 LQKENI. CDR3 length: 13 residues. The CDR3 DNA follows: TGTGCCAGCTCACCAGTCCTCACAGATACGCAGTATTTT. Translated, it gives CASSPVLTDTQYF.

V gene TRBV4-1 combines with J gene TRBJ1-3; no clear D gene. The V and J ends lost 1 base and 8 bases respectively, with 6 bases between them. This CDR3 is built from 12 residues. Germline assignment: CDR1 MGHRA and CDR2 YSYEKL. In DNA form, the CDR3 reads TGCGCCAGCAGCCAAGGAGAGTACACCATATATTTT. Its translation: CASSQGEYTIYF.

This chain links TRBV25-1 with TRBJ1-1; a possible D gene is TRBD1 (6 bases). Trimming stripped 4 bases from V and 9 bases from J, with 18 bases between. CDR1 is MGHDK, CDR2 SYGVNS, per germline. The CDR3 is made up of 14 amino acids. CDR3 region: CASSAGQITRKAFF. The CDR3 nucleotides read TGTGCCAGCAGTGCCGGACAGATCACGAGGAAAGCTTTCTTT.

This clone was picked up a small number of times. The chain employs TRBV19 and TRBJ2-3; TRBD1 is a possible D gene (5 bases). The CDR3 runs to 15 residues. Germline values: CDR1 LNHDA, CDR2 SQIVND (reference sequence). Trimming cost V 3 bases and J 1 base, with 11 bases left between them. The CDR3 reads CASSIPGRGTDTQYF. In nucleotides, the CDR3 is TGTGCCAGTAGTATTCCTGGCAGGGGCACAGATACGCAGTATTTT.